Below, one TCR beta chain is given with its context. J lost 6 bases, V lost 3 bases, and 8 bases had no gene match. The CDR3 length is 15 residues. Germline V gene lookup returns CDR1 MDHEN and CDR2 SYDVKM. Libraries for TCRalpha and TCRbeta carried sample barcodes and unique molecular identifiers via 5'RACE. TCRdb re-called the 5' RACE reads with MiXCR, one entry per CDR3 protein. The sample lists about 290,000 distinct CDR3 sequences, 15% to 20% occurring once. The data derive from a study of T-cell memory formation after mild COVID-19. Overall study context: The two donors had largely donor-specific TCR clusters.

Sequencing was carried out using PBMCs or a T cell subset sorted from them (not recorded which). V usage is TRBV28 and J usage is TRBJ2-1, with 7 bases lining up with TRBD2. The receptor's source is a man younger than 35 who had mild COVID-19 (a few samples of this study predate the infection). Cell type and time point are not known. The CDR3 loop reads CASSFGGLAGNEQFF. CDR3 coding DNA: TGTGCCAGCAGTTTTGGGGGATTAGCGGGCAATGAGCAGTTCTTC.